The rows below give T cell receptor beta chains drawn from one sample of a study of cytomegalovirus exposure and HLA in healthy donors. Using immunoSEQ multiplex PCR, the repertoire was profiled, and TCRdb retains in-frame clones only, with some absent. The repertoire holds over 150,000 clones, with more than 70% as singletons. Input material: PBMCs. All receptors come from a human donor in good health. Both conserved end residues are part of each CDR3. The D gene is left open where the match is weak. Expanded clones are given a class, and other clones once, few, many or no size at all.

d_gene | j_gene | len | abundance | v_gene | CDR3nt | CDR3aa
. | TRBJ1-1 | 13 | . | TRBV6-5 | TGTGCCAGCGCTTCCACAGGGATCACTGAAGCTTTCTTT | CASASTGITEAFF
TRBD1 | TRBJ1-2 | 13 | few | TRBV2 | TGTGCCAGCACTAGGGGGCCTAACTATGGCTACACCTTC | CASTRGPNYGYTF
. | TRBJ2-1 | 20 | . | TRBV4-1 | TGCGCCAGCAGCCAAGGAGATTCGGTTGCGGCCTTCAACGAGCTGGATGAGCAGTTCTTC | CASSQGDSVAAFNELDEQFF
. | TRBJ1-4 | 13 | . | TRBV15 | TGTGCCACCAAACCCGGGACTAATGAAAAACTGTTTTTT | CATKPGTNEKLFF
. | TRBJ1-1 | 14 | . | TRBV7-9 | TGTGCCAGCAGCTTAATGGTCGGGAACACTGAAGCTTTCTTT | CASSLMVGNTEAFF
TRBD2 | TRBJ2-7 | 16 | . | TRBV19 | TGTGCCAGTAGTTCGGGAGGACACTCCGGTAACTACGAGCAGTACTTC | CASSSGGHSGNYEQYF
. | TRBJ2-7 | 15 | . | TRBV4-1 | TGCGCCAGCAGCCAAGATCCCCCAGGGACCTACGAGCAGTACTTC | CASSQDPPGTYEQYF
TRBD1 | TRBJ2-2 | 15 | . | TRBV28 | TGTGCCAGCAGTCTCGGACAGGGGGGCTCCGGGGAGCTGTTTTTT | CASSLGQGGSGELFF
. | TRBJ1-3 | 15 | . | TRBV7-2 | TGTGCCAGCAGCCCCCGACTGAGCTCTGGAAACACCATATATTTT | CASSPRLSSGNTIYF
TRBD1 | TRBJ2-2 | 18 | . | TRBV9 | TGTGCCAGCAGCGTAAGACGGGACAGGGGGCCGAACACCGGGGAGCTGTTTTTT | CASSVRRDRGPNTGELFF
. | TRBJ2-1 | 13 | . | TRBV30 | TGTGCCTGGAGTCCCCAGGCCTACAATGAGCAGTTCTTC | CAWSPQAYNEQFF
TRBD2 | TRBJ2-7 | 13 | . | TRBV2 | TGTGCCAGCAATCCTAGCGGACCCTACGAGCAGTACTTC | CASNPSGPYEQYF
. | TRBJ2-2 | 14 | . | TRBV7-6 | TGTGCCAGCAGGGATCTGAAGGGGACCGGGGAGCTGTTTTTT | CASRDLKGTGELFF
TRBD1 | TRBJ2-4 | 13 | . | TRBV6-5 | TGTGCCAGCAGTCCCCGGGACAGAAACATTCAGTACTTC | CASSPRDRNIQYF
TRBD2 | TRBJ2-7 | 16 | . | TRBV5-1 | TGCGCCAGCAGCACGGGACTAGCGGGGGCCCTCTACGAGCAGTACTTC | CASSTGLAGALYEQYF
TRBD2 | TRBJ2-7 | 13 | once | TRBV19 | TGTGCCACCCCACTAGCGGGAGGGTGCGAGCAGTACTTC | CATPLAGGCEQYF
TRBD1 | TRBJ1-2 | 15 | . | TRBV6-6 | TGTGCCAGCAGTTACTTCGAGACAGGGGCGGATGGCTACACCTTC | CASSYFETGADGYTF
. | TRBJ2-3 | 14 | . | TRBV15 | TGTGCCACCAGCAGCCCCCCCGAGGGATATACGCAGTATTTT | CATSSPPEGYTQYF
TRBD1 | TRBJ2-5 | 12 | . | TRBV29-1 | TGCAGCGTTGTTAGGGGGCTGGAGACCCAGTACTTC | CSVVRGLETQYF
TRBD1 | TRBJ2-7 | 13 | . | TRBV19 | TGTGCCACCGACGGACAGGGGAAAAACGAGCAGTACTTC | CATDGQGKNEQYF